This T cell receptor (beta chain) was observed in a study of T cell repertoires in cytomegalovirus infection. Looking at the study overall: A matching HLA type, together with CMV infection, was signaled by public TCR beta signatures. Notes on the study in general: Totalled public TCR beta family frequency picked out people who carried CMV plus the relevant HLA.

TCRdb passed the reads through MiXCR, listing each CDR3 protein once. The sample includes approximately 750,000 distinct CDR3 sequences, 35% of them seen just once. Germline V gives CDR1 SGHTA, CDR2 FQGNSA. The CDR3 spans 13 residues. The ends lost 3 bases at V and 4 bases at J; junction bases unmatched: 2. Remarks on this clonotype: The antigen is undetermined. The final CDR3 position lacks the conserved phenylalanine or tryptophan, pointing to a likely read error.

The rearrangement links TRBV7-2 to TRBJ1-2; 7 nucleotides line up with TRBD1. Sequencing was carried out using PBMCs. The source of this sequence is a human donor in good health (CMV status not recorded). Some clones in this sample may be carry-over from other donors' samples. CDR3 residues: CASSFGDSYGYTL. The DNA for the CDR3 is TGTGCCAGCAGCTTCGGGGACAGCTATGGCTACACCCTC.